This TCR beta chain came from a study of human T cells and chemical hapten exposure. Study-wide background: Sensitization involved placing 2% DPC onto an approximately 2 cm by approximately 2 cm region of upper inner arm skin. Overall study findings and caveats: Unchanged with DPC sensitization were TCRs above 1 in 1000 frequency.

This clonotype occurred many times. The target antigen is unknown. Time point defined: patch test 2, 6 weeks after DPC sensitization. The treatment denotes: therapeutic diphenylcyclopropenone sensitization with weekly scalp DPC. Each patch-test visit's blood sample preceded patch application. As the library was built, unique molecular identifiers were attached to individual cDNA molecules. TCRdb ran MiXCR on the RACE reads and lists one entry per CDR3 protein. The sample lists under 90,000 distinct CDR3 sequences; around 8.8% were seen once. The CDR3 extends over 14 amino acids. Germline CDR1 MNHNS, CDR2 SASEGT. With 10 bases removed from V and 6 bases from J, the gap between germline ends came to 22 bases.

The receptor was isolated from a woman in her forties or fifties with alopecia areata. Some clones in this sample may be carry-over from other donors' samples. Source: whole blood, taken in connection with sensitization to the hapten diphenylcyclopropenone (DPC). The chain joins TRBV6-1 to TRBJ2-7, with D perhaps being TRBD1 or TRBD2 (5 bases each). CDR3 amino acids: CATVLEGSVGEQYF. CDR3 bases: TGTGCCACCGTCCTTGAGGGGTCCGTCGGCGAGCAGTACTTC.